The rows below give T cell receptor beta chains drawn from one sample of a study of blood T cell repertoires in COVID-19. Method: immunoSEQ multiplex PCR; TCRdb's copy keeps in-frame clones and lacks some. This repertoire shows around 300,000 clones, about 82% found once; its top ten account for around 4.1%. Material: peripheral blood. These receptors all stem from a woman between 45 and 65 years old with active or convalescent COVID-19. The CDR3 runs from the conserved cysteine through the conserved F or W. D genes are given only for firm matches. Clone size, where shown, is once, few, many, or a class for clones that have expanded.

D gene | J gene | V gene | clone size | CDR3 DNA | CDR3 protein
NA | TRBJ2-7 | TRBV19 | NA | TGTGCCAGTAGTATCGGACAGCCTTACGAGCAGTACTTC | CASSIGQPYEQYF
TRBD1 | TRBJ1-4 | TRBV6-1 | once | TGTGCCAGCAGTGAAGGGACAGGGTGGGAAAAACTGTTTTTT | CASSEGTGWEKLFF
NA | TRBJ2-1 | TRBV7-9 | NA | TGTGCCAGCAGCTTAGGCCAGGGATCCTACAATGAGCAGTTCTTC | CASSLGQGSYNEQFF
NA | TRBJ1-6 | TRBV21-1 | NA | TGTGCCAGCAGGGCAGTCACCTTATTGAATTCACCCCTCCACTTT | CASRAVTLLNSPLHF
NA | TRBJ2-5 | TRBV28 | NA | TGTGCCAGCAGTTTGAGTGGGCCTGAGACCCAGTACTTC | CASSLSGPETQYF
NA | TRBJ1-3 | TRBV15 | NA | TGTGCCACCAGCGGTCAAGCCTCAAACACCATATATTTT | CATSGQASNTIYF
NA | TRBJ1-1 | TRBV6-5 | NA | TGTGCCAGCAGTCTAACGGGGGTCACTGAAGCTTTCTTT | CASSLTGVTEAFF
NA | TRBJ2-3 | TRBV7-2 | NA | TGTGCCAGCAGCCCCGTCCTAGGAGGGACGCAGTATTTT | CASSPVLGGTQYF
TRBD1 | TRBJ1-4 | TRBV29-1 | NA | TGCAGCGGATCGACAGGGATCGGGGAAAAACTGTTTTTT | CSGSTGIGEKLFF
NA | TRBJ2-2 | TRBV7-2 | NA | TGTGCCAGCAGCTCTAATACCTACACCGGGGAGCTGTTTTTT | CASSSNTYTGELFF
TRBD1 | TRBJ1-2 | TRBV7-2 | NA | TGTGCCAGCAGCTTAGACAGGGGGCGCCGTGGCTACACCTTC | CASSLDRGRRGYTF
NA | TRBJ1-2 | TRBV11-2 | NA | TGTGCCAGCAGCTTATTAAGGGGCTCCTATGGCTACACCTTC | CASSLLRGSYGYTF
TRBD2 | TRBJ2-7 | TRBV10-2 | once | TGCGCCAGCAGTCTAACCGGGACTACGAGCTCCTACGAGCAGTACTTC | CASSLTGTTSSYEQYF
TRBD1 | TRBJ2-1 | TRBV7-3 | few | TGTGCCAGCAGCTTACTAGGGGGCGCCAATGAGCAGTTCTTC | CASSLLGGANEQFF
NA | TRBJ2-1 | TRBV5-1 | NA | TGCGCCAGCAGCTTAGTCACTATCAACAATGAGCAGTTCTTC | CASSLVTINNEQFF
TRBD2 | TRBJ2-5 | TRBV19 | NA | TGTGCCAGCGCTAGCGGGAAGACCCAGTACTTC | CASASGKTQYF
NA | TRBJ2-7 | TRBV7-2 | NA | TGTGCCAGCAGCTTGTCCCCCCTCGGCGAGCAGTACTTC | CASSLSPLGEQYF
NA | TRBJ1-6 | TRBV10-3 | few | TGTGCCATCAGTGAGTCGCCCGTAGAGAGAACTTTT | CAISESPVERTF
NA | TRBJ2-7 | TRBV11-1 | NA | TGTGCCAGCAGCCGGAGTGACAGCTCCTACGAGCAGTACTTC | CASSRSDSSYEQYF
TRBD1 | TRBJ2-7 | TRBV2 | NA | TGTGCCAGCACACTCTCCCTGGGACAGTGGGCCTACGAGCAGTACTTC | CASTLSLGQWAYEQYF
NA | TRBJ1-6 | TRBV19 | NA | TGTGCCAGTAGTATCCTGCAGGGGTCTAATTCACCCCTCCACTTT | CASSILQGSNSPLHF
NA | TRBJ1-1 | TRBV7-9 | NA | TGTGCCGGGGAACAATTGGGGGCGAGCACTGAAGCTTTCTTT | CAGEQLGASTEAFF
NA | TRBJ1-4 | TRBV5-5 | NA | TGTGCCAGCAGCTTGGTTGGGGGCGGTCGGGAAAAACTGTTTTTT | CASSLVGGGREKLFF